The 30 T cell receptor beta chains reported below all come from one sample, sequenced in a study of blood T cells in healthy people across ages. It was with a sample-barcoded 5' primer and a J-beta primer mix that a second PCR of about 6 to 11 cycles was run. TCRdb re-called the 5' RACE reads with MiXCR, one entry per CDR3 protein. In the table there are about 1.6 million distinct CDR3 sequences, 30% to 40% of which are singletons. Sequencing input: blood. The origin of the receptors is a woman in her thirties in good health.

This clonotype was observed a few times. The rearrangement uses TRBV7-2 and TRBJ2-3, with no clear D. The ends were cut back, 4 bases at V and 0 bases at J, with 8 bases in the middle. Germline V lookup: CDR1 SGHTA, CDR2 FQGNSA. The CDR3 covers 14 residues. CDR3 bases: TGTGCCAGCAGCTCACCGACTAGCACAGATACGCAGTATTTT. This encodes CASSSPTSTDTQYF.

The CDR3: CASSFNPGTDQETQFF. The CDR3 DNA reads TGTGCCAGCAGTTTCAACCCTGGGACAGACCAAGAGACCCAGTTCTTC. The chain combines TRBV6-2 or TRBV6-3 with TRBJ2-5, with 7 nucleotides matching TRBD1. The J call may be faulty, since TRBJ2-1 better matches the DNA end. The CDR3 has 16 residues. Per the germline V gene, CDR1 is MNHEY and CDR2 is SVGEGT.

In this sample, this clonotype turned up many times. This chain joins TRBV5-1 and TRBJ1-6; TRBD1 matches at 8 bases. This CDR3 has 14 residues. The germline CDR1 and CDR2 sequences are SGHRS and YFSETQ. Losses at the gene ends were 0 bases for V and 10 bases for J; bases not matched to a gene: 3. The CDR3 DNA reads TGCGCCAGCAGCTTGGGACAGGGGAGGTCACCCCTCCACTTT. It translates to CASSLGQGRSPLHF. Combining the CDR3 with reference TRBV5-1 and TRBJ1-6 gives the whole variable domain KAGVTQTPRYLIKTRGQQVTLSCSPISGHRSVSWYQQTPGQGLQFLFEYFSETQRNKGNFPGRFSGRQFSNSRSEMNVSTLELGDSALYLCASSLGQGRSPLHFGNGTRLTVT.

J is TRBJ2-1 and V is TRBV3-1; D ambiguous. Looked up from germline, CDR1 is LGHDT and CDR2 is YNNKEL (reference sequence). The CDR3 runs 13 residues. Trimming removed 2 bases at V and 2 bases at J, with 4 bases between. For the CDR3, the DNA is TGTGCCAGCAGCCAAATTACCTACAATGAGCAGTTCTTC. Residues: CASSQITYNEQFF.

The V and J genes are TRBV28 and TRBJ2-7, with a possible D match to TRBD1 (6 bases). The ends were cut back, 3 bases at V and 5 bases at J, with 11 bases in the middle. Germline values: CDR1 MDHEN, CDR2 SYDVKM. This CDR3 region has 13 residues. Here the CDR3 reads CASSFRGSHEQYF. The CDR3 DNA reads TGTGCCAGCAGTTTCAGGGGCTCGCACGAGCAGTACTTC.

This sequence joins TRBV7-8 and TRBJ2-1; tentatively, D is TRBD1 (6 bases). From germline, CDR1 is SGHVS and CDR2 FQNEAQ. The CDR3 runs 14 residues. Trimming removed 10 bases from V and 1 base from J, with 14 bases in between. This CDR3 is CAIGSRGSYNEQFF. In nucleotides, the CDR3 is TGTGCCATTGGTAGCAGGGGTTCCTACAATGAGCAGTTCTTC.

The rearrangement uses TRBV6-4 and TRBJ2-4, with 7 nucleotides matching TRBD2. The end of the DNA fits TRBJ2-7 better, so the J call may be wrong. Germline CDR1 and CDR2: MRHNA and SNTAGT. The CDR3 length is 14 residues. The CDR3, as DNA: TGTGCCAGTAAGAAAGCGGGGAGTCCCTACGAGCAGTACTTC. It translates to CASKKAGSPYEQYF.

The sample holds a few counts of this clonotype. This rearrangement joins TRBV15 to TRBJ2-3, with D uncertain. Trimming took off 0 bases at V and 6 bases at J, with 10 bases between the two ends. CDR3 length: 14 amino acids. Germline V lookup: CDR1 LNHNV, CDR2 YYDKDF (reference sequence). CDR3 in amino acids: CATSRDVRVDTQYF. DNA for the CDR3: TGTGCCACCAGCAGAGATGTTAGGGTGGATACGCAGTATTTT.

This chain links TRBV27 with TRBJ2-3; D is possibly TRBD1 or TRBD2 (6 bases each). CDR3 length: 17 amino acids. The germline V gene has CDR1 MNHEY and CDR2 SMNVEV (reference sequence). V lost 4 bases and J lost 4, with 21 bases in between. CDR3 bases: TGTGCCAGCAGTTCTAATAGCGGACAGCGGTGGGCAGATACGCAGTATTTT. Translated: CASSSNSGQRWADTQYF.

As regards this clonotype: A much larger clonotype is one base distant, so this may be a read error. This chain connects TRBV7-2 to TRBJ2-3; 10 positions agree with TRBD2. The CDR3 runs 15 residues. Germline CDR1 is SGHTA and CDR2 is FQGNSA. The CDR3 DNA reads TGTGCCAGCAGCTTCCTAGCGGGGGTCATAGATGCGCAGTATTTT. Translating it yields CASSFLAGVIDAQYF.

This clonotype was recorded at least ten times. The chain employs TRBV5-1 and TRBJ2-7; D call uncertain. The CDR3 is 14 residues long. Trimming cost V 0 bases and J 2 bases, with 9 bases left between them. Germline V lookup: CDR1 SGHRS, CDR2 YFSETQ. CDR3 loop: CASSLAPGAYEQYF. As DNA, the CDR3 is TGCGCCAGCAGCTTGGCTCCAGGAGCCTACGAGCAGTACTTC.

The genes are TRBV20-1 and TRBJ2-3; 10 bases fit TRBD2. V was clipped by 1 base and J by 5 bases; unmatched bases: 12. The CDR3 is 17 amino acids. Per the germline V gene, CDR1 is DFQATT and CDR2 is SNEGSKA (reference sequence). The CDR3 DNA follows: TGCAGTGCTAGAGTATTGTCTGTGGGACTAGCGCTAGATACGCAGTATTTT. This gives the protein CSARVLSVGLALDTQYF.

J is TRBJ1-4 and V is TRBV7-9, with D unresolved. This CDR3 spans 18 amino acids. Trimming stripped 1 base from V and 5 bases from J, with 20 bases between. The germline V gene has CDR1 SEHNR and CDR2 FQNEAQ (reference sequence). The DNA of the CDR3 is TGTGCCAGCAGCTTAGGGTGGAAGCAGTTCGCCAAGAATGAAAAACTGTTTTTT. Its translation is CASSLGWKQFAKNEKLFF.

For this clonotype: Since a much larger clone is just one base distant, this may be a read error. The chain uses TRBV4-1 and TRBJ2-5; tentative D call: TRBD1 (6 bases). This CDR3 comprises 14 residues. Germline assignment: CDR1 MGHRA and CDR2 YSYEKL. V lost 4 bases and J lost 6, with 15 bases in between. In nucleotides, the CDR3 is TGCGCCAGCAGCCTCATAACAGGGTCGCAGACCCAGTACTTC. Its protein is CASSLITGSQTQYF.

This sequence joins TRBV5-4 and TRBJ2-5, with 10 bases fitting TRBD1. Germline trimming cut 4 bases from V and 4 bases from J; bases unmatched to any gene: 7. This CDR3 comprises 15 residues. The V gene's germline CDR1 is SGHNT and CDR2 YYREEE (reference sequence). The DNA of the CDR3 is TGTGCCAGCAGCCAGTGGGACAGGGGCTCAGAGACCCAGTACTTC. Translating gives CASSQWDRGSETQYF. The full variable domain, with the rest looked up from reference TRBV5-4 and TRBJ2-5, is ETGVTQSPTHLIKTRGQQVTLRCSSQSGHNTVSWYQQALGQGPQFIFQYYREEENGRGNFPPRFSGLQFPNYSSELNVNALELDDSALYLCASSQWDRGSETQYFGPGTRLLVL.

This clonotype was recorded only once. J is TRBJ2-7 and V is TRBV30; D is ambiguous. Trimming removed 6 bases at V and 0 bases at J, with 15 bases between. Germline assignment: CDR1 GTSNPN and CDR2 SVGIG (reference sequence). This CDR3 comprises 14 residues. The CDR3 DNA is TGTGCCTGTCAAGGGTGTGGGTCCTCCTACGAGCAGTACTTC. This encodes CACQGCGSSYEQYF.

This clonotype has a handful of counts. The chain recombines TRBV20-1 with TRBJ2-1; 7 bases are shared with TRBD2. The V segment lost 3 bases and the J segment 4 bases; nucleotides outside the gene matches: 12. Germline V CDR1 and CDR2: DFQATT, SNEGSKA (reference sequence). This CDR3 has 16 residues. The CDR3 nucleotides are TGCAGTGCTAGTACCGAAGAGCGGGGACTTTACAATGAGCAGTTCTTC. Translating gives CSASTEERGLYNEQFF.

The CDR3 is CASSLTSGGHVETQYF. In nucleotides, the CDR3 is TGCGCCAGCAGCTTGACTAGCGGGGGGCATGTAGAGACCCAGTACTTC. The genes are TRBV5-1 and TRBJ2-5; 12 nucleotides agree with TRBD2. The trim removed 1 base at V and 4 bases at J, leaving 5 bases unmatched. This CDR3 region has 16 residues. Per germline, CDR1 SGHRS and CDR2 YFSETQ.

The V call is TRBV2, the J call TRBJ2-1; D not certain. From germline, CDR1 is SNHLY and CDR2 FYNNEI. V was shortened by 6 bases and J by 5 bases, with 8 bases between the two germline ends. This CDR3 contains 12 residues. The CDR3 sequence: CASRQLNNEQFF. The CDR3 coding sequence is TGTGCCAGCAGACAACTTAACAATGAGCAGTTCTTC.

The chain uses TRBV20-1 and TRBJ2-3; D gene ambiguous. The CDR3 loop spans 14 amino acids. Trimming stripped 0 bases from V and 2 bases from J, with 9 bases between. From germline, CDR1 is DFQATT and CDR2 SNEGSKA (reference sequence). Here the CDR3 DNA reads TGCAGTGCTAGAGAGGAGCAGCACACAGATACGCAGTATTTT. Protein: CSAREEQHTDTQYF.

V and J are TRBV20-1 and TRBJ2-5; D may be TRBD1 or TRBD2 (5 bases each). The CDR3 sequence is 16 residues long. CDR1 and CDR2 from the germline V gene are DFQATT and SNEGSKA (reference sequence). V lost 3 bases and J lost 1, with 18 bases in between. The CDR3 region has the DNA TGCAGTGCTAGTGAAACCGCTAGGGACCTCCAAGAGACCCAGTACTTC. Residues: CSASETARDLQETQYF.

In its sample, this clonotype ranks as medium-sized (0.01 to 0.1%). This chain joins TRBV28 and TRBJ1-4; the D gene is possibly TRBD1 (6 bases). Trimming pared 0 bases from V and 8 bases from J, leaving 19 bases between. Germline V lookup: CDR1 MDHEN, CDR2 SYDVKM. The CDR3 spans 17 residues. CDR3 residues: CASSLWGTMDSEEKLFF. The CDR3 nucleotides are TGTGCCAGCAGTTTATGGGGGACGATGGACAGCGAGGAAAAACTGTTTTTT.

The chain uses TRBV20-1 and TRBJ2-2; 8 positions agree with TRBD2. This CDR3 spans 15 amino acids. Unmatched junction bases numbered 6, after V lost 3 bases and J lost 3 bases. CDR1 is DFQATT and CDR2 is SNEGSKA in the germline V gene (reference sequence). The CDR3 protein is CSASPRGGDTGELFF. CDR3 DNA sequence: TGCAGTGCTAGTCCACGGGGGGGCGACACCGGGGAGCTGTTTTTT.

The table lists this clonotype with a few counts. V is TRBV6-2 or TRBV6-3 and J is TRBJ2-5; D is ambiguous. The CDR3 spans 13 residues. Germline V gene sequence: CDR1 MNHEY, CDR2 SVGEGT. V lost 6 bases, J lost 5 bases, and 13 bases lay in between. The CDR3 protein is CASRHSPQETQYF. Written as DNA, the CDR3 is TGTGCCAGCAGACACTCCCCGCAGGAGACCCAGTACTTC.

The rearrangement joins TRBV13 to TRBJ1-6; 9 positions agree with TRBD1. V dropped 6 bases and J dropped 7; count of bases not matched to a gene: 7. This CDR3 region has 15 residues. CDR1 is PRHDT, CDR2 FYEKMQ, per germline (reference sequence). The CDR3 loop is CASRPWTGDNSPLHF. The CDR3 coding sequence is TGTGCCAGCAGACCCTGGACAGGGGACAATTCACCCCTCCACTTT.

DNA of the CDR3: TGTGCCAGCAGTGACTCGAAGTACAACATTCAGTACTTC. Its protein is CASSDSKYNIQYF. This chain uses TRBV6-4 with TRBJ2-4; D unresolved. The CDR3 is 13 residues long. The germline V gene encodes CDR1 MRHNA and CDR2 SNTAGT. V was shortened by 0 bases and J by 7 bases, with 7 bases between the two germline ends.

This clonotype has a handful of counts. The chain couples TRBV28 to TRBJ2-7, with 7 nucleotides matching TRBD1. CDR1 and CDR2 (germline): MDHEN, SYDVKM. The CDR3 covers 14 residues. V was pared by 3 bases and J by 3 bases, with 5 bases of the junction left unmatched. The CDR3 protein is CASSLTTGFYEQYF. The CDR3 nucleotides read TGTGCCAGCAGTTTGACGACAGGGTTCTACGAGCAGTACTTC.

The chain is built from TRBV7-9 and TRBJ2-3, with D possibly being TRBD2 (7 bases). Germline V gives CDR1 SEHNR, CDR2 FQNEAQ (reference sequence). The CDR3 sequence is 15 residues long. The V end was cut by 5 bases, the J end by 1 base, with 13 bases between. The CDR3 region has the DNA TGTGCCAGCAGCCAACAGGGACTACGCACAGATACGCAGTATTTT. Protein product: CASSQQGLRTDTQYF. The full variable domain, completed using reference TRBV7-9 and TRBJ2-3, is DTGVSQNPRHKITKRGQNVTFRCDPISEHNRLYWYRQTLGQGPEFLTYFQNEAQLEKSRLLSDRFSAERPKGSFSTLEIQRTEQGDSAMYLCASSQQGLRTDTQYFGPGTRLTVL.

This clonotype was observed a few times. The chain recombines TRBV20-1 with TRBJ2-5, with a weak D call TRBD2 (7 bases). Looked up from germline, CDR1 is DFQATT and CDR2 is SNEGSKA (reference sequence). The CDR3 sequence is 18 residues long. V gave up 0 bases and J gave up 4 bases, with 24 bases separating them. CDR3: CSARDGGGGGGPSETQYF. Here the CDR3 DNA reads TGCAGTGCTAGAGATGGGGGAGGAGGGGGAGGGCCCTCAGAGACCCAGTACTTC.

CDR3 in amino acids: CASISSGGPSETQYF. CDR3 nucleotides: TGTGCCAGCATCTCTAGCGGGGGGCCGTCAGAGACCCAGTACTTC. The chain combines TRBV2 with TRBJ2-5, with 11 bases aligning to TRBD2. The CDR3 is 15 amino acids. Germline values: CDR1 SNHLY, CDR2 FYNNEI. The V and J ends lost 7 bases and 4 bases, in that order; junction bases with no gene match: 8. The variable domain in full, completed from reference TRBV2 and TRBJ2-5, reads EPEVTQTPSHQVTQMGQEVILRCVPISNHLYFYWYRQILGQKVEFLVSFYNNEISEKSEIFDDQFSVERPDGSNFTLKIRSTKLEDSAMYFCASISSGGPSETQYFGPGTRLLVL.